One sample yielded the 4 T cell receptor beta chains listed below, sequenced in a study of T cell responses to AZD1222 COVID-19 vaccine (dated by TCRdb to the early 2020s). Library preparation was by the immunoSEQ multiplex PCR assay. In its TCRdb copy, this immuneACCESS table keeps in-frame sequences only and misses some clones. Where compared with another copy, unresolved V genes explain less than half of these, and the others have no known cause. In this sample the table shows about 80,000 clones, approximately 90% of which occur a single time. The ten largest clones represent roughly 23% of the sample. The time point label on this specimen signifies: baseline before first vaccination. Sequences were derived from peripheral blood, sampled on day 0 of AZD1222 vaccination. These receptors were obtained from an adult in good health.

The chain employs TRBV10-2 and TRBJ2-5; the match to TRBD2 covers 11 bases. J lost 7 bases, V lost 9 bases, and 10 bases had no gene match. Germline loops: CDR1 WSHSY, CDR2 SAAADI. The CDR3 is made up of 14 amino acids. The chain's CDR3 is CASGTSGPGRTQYF. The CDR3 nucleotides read TGCGCCAGTGGGACTAGCGGTCCCGGGCGGACCCAGTACTTC.

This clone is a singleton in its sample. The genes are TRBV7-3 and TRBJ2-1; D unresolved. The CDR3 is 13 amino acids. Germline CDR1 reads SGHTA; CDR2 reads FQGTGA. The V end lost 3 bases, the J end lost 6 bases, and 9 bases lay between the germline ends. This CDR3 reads CASSFLARNEQFF. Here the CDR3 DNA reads TGTGCCAGCAGCTTTTTAGCCCGCAATGAGCAGTTCTTC.

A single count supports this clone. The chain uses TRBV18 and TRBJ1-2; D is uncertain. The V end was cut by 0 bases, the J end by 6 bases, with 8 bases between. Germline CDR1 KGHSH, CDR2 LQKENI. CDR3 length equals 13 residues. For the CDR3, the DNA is TGTGCCAGCTCACCACCAGGGTTAGATGGCTACACCTTC. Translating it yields CASSPPGLDGYTF.

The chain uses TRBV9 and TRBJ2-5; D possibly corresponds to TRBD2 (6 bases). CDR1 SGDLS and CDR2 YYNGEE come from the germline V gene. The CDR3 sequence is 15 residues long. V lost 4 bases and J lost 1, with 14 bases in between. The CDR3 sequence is CASSTSSAIQETQYF. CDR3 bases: TGTGCCAGCAGCACGTCTAGCGCGATCCAAGAGACCCAGTACTTC.